Listed below are T cell receptor beta chains from one sample, sequenced in a study of cytomegalovirus exposure and HLA in healthy donors. TCRdb keeps only in-frame clones here, not all; method: immunoSEQ multiplex PCR. This sample contains tens of thousands of clones. Sequences were obtained from PBMCs. Every receptor here comes from a man aged 25-45 years in good health and CMV-seronegative. Each CDR3 is given with its conserved first and last residue. A D gene is named only where the DNA matches it firmly. Some rows mark clone size as missing; the rest say once, few, many or name a class of expanded clone.

D: TRBD2; size: -; J: TRBJ2-1; V: TRBV10-3; CDR3: CAISGLADYNEQFF; DNA: TGTGCCATCAGCGGACTAGCGGACTACAATGAGCAGTTCTTC
D: TRBD2; size: -; J: TRBJ2-7; V: TRBV6-5; CDR3: CASSQSGGSHEQYF; DNA: TGTGCCAGCAGCCAAAGCGGGGGGAGCCACGAGCAGTACTTC
D: -; size: -; J: TRBJ2-7; V: TRBV19; CDR3: CASSIGGGFTYEQYF; DNA: TGTGCCAGTAGTATAGGAGGCGGGTTTACCTACGAGCAGTACTTC
D: TRBD1; size: -; J: TRBJ2-3; V: TRBV13; CDR3: CASSTTGADTQYF; DNA: TGTGCCAGCAGCACTACAGGGGCAGATACGCAGTATTTT
D: -; size: -; J: TRBJ1-4; V: TRBV7-9; CDR3: CASSFRQGLEKLFF; DNA: TGTGCCAGCAGCTTTCGGCAGGGGCTGGAAAAACTGTTTTTT
D: -; size: -; J: TRBJ1-2; V: TRBV7-2; CDR3: CASSPQGMVANYGYTF; DNA: TGTGCCAGCAGCCCCCAGGGGATGGTAGCCAACTATGGCTACACCTTC
D: TRBD1; size: -; J: TRBJ2-1; V: TRBV5-1; CDR3: CASSMGQGVEQFF; DNA: TGCGCCAGCAGCATGGGACAGGGTGTTGAGCAGTTCTTC
D: -; size: -; J: TRBJ2-5; V: TRBV18; CDR3: CASSRQRGQETQYF; DNA: TGTGCCAGCTCACGTCAACGGGGGCAAGAGACCCAGTACTTC
D: -; size: -; J: TRBJ2-7; V: TRBV2; CDR3: CASSFEGSEQYF; DNA: TGTGCCAGCAGTTTCGAGGGTTCCGAGCAGTACTTC
D: TRBD2; size: -; J: TRBJ2-3; V: TRBV12-5; CDR3: CASGRGGGGTDTQYF; DNA: TGTGCTAGTGGCCGCGGGGGGGGCGGGACAGATACGCAGTATTTT
D: -; size: -; J: TRBJ2-1; V: TRBV5-6; CDR3: CASSLREISYNEQFF; DNA: TGTGCCAGCAGCTTGCGGGAGATCTCCTACAATGAGCAGTTCTTC
D: TRBD1; size: -; J: TRBJ2-7; V: TRBV5-1; CDR3: CASSWDRLTPTVEQYF; DNA: TGCGCCAGCAGCTGGGACAGGCTCACCCCTACGGTCGAGCAGTACTTC
D: -; size: -; J: TRBJ2-7; V: TRBV19; CDR3: CASSMGGQTYEQYF; DNA: TGTGCCAGTAGTATGGGGGGACAGACCTACGAGCAGTACTTC
D: -; size: -; J: TRBJ2-7; V: TRBV2; CDR3: CASRDLPGSSYEQYF; DNA: TGTGCCAGCAGGGATCTCCCGGGAAGCTCCTACGAGCAGTACTTC
D: TRBD1; size: -; J: TRBJ1-2; V: TRBV2; CDR3: CASRTGTGVNYGYTF; DNA: TGTGCCAGCAGAACCGGGACAGGGGTCAACTATGGCTACACCTTC
D: -; size: -; J: TRBJ2-7; V: TRBV6-1; CDR3: CASSESSGEFYEQYF; DNA: TGTGCCAGCAGTGAGTCGTCAGGGGAATTTTACGAGCAGTACTTC
D: TRBD1; size: -; J: TRBJ2-7; V: TRBV19; CDR3: CASSIRGQAIYEQYF; DNA: TGTGCCAGTAGTATTCGGGGACAGGCTATCTACGAGCAGTACTTC
D: -; size: -; J: TRBJ1-1; V: TRBV4-1; CDR3: CASSQVGVTEAFF; DNA: TGCGCCAGCAGCCAAGTCGGAGTTACTGAAGCTTTCTTT
D: -; size: -; J: TRBJ1-1; V: TRBV5-4; CDR3: CASSLSPGEAFF; DNA: TGTGCCAGCAGCTTGAGTCCAGGGGAAGCTTTCTTT
D: TRBD2; size: -; J: TRBJ2-4; V: TRBV5-1; CDR3: CASSSLGGGVSGNGSTQYF; DNA: TGCGCCAGCAGCTCTCTTGGAGGGGGGGTTAGCGGGAATGGTTCCACTCAGTACTTC
D: TRBD2; size: -; J: TRBJ2-1; V: TRBV7-9; CDR3: CAGGLAGGPDDNEQFF; DNA: TGTGCCGGGGGACTAGCGGGAGGGCCGGACGACAATGAGCAGTTCTTC
D: TRBD1; size: -; J: TRBJ2-3; V: TRBV4-3; CDR3: CASSQERQGARTDTQYF; DNA: TGCGCCAGCAGCCAAGAACGACAGGGGGCGCGCACAGATACGCAGTATTTT
D: TRBD1; size: -; J: TRBJ2-7; V: TRBV6-1; CDR3: CASSETWTGNEQYF; DNA: TGTGCCAGCAGTGAGACCTGGACAGGCAACGAGCAGTACTTC
D: -; size: -; J: TRBJ2-7; V: TRBV28; CDR3: CASSSGVRPGEQYF; DNA: TGTGCCAGCAGTTCCGGAGTCCGCCCGGGGGAGCAGTACTTC
D: TRBD1; size: -; J: TRBJ2-6; V: TRBV11-2; CDR3: CASSSPTGGPSGANVLTF; DNA: TGTGCCAGCAGCTCACCGACAGGGGGTCCCTCTGGGGCCAACGTCCTGACTTTC
D: TRBD1; size: -; J: TRBJ1-6; V: TRBV18; CDR3: CASSSKTGAYNSPLHF; DNA: TGTGCCAGCTCGTCGAAAACAGGGGCCTATAATTCACCCCTCCACTTT
D: TRBD1; size: -; J: TRBJ1-2; V: TRBV18; CDR3: CASSPMGQGTSGYTF; DNA: TGTGCCAGCTCACCTATGGGACAGGGCACCTCCGGCTACACCTTC
D: -; size: -; J: TRBJ2-3; V: TRBV6-5; CDR3: CASRPPGDTQYF; DNA: TGTGCCAGCCGCCCGCCGGGGGATACGCAGTATTTT
D: TRBD1; size: medium-sized; J: TRBJ2-1; V: TRBV4-3; CDR3: CASSQPDRVVNEQFF; DNA: TGCGCCAGCAGCCAACCGGACAGGGTGGTCAATGAGCAGTTCTTC
D: TRBD1; size: -; J: TRBJ1-4; V: TRBV19; CDR3: CASSTRDSAPNEKLFF; DNA: TGTGCCAGTAGTACCCGGGACAGCGCCCCAAATGAAAAACTGTTTTTT
D: -; size: -; J: TRBJ1-5; V: TRBV6-5; CDR3: CASSFYSNQPQHF; DNA: TGTGCCAGCAGTTTTTATAGCAATCAGCCCCAGCATTTT
D: TRBD1; size: -; J: TRBJ1-2; V: TRBV6-4; CDR3: CASKRGPDYGYTF; DNA: TGTGCCAGCAAAAGGGGGCCAGACTATGGCTACACCTTC
D: TRBD1; size: -; J: TRBJ2-7; V: TRBV4-1; CDR3: CASSQDRGYEQYF; DNA: TGCGCCAGCAGCCAAGACAGGGGGTACGAGCAGTACTTC
D: -; size: -; J: TRBJ1-5; V: TRBV15; CDR3: CATSRDRSPGSQPQHF; DNA: TGTGCCACCAGCAGAGATAGGAGTCCAGGGTCGCAGCCCCAGCATTTT
D: -; size: -; J: TRBJ2-4; V: TRBV4-1; CDR3: CASSQEGGGKNIQYF; DNA: TGCGCCAGCAGCCAAGAGGGTGGAGGCAAAAACATTCAGTACTTC
D: TRBD2; size: -; J: TRBJ2-1; V: TRBV29-1; CDR3: CSVNLAGTPYNEQFF; DNA: TGCAGCGTCAACCTAGCGGGTACTCCCTACAATGAGCAGTTCTTC
D: TRBD1; size: -; J: TRBJ2-5; V: TRBV5-1; CDR3: CASSAGQGLQETQYF; DNA: TGCGCCAGCAGCGCTGGACAGGGTTTACAAGAGACCCAGTACTTC
D: TRBD2; size: -; J: TRBJ2-3; V: TRBV11-2; CDR3: CASSLVASGGTDTQYF; DNA: TGTGCCAGCAGCTTAGTGGCTAGCGGCGGCACAGATACGCAGTATTTT
D: TRBD1; size: -; J: TRBJ1-5; V: TRBV10-1; CDR3: CAREGDSSNQPQHF; DNA: TGCGCCAGAGAAGGGGACAGTAGCAATCAGCCCCAGCATTTT
D: -; size: -; J: TRBJ1-5; V: TRBV19; CDR3: CASSHQNREGFHQPQHF; DNA: TGTGCCAGTAGTCATCAAAACAGGGAAGGGTTCCATCAGCCCCAGCATTTT
D: TRBD1; size: -; J: TRBJ2-3; V: TRBV19; CDR3: CASKGQGETDKQYF; DNA: TGTGCCAGTAAGGGACAGGGGGAGACAGATAAGCAGTATTTT
D: TRBD1; size: -; J: TRBJ1-1; V: TRBV6-5; CDR3: CASSGTGGAEAFF; DNA: TGTGCCAGCAGCGGAACAGGGGGTGCTGAAGCTTTCTTT
D: TRBD1; size: -; J: TRBJ2-3; V: TRBV7-9; CDR3: CASRRETGGVPDTQYF; DNA: TGTGCCAGCAGAAGGGAGACAGGGGGCGTCCCAGATACGCAGTATTTT
D: TRBD2; size: -; J: TRBJ2-5; V: TRBV7-2; CDR3: CASSLTRTSPENQYF; DNA: TGTGCCAGCAGCTTAACCCGGACTAGCCCAGAGAACCAGTACTTC
D: TRBD2; size: -; J: TRBJ2-3; V: TRBV6-5; CDR3: CASRLADVTDTQYF; DNA: TGTGCCAGCAGACTAGCGGACGTTACAGATACGCAGTATTTT
D: TRBD1; size: -; J: TRBJ1-1; V: TRBV13; CDR3: CASSYDRDEAFF; DNA: TGTGCCAGCAGCTACGACAGGGATGAAGCTTTCTTT
D: TRBD2; size: -; J: TRBJ2-1; V: TRBV6-4; CDR3: CASSDSSLAGDEQFF; DNA: TGTGCCAGCAGTGACTCGAGCCTAGCGGGAGACGAGCAGTTCTTC
D: TRBD1; size: -; J: TRBJ1-2; V: TRBV29-1; CDR3: CSVERTGDLGYTF; DNA: TGCAGCGTTGAGAGGACAGGGGACCTTGGCTACACCTTC
D: TRBD1; size: -; J: TRBJ1-3; V: TRBV11-2; CDR3: CASSFPRQGPDTIYF; DNA: TGTGCCAGCAGCTTCCCACGACAGGGGCCCGACACCATATATTTT
D: -; size: -; J: TRBJ1-5; V: TRBV19; CDR3: CASSVFTGNQPQHF; DNA: TGTGCCAGTAGCGTATTCACAGGGAATCAGCCCCAGCATTTT
D: TRBD1; size: -; J: TRBJ1-1; V: TRBV2; CDR3: CASRLDRSNTEAFF; DNA: TGTGCCAGCAGATTGGACAGGTCGAACACTGAAGCTTTCTTT
D: TRBD1; size: -; J: TRBJ1-3; V: TRBV5-1; CDR3: CASSLDRDSTIYF; DNA: TGCGCCAGCAGCCTAGACAGGGACTCCACCATATATTTT
D: -; size: -; J: TRBJ1-5; V: TRBV7-2; CDR3: CASSLTNQPQHF; DNA: TGTGCCAGCAGCTTAACTAATCAGCCCCAGCATTTT
D: -; size: -; J: TRBJ2-5; V: TRBV18; CDR3: CASSPVPAGAETQYF; DNA: TGTGCCAGCTCACCAGTCCCTGCAGGGGCGGAGACCCAGTACTTC
D: -; size: -; J: TRBJ2-1; V: TRBV6-5; CDR3: CASKGGGYSYNEQFF; DNA: TGTGCCAGCAAAGGAGGGGGCTACTCCTACAATGAGCAGTTCTTC
D: -; size: -; J: TRBJ1-6; V: TRBV7-9; CDR3: CASKYSQDNSPLHF; DNA: TGTGCCAGCAAGTATTCACAGGATAATTCACCCCTCCACTTT
D: TRBD1; size: -; J: TRBJ1-1; V: TRBV29-1; CDR3: CSVLGDRGWNTEAFF; DNA: TGCAGCGTTTTAGGGGACAGGGGTTGGAACACTGAAGCTTTCTTT
D: TRBD1; size: -; J: TRBJ2-7; V: TRBV25-1; CDR3: CASSEDRGAYEQYF; DNA: TGTGCCAGCAGTGAGGACAGGGGCGCCTACGAGCAGTACTTC
D: -; size: -; J: TRBJ2-2; V: TRBV27; CDR3: CASSPGDEHRELFF; DNA: TGTGCCAGCAGCCCGGGAGATGAACACCGGGAGCTGTTTTTT
D: TRBD2; size: -; J: TRBJ2-2; V: TRBV29-1; CDR3: CSVIKAGNGELFF; DNA: TGCAGCGTTATTAAAGCGGGGAACGGGGAGCTGTTTTTT